These 11 T cell receptor beta chains came from one sample sequenced in a study of OX40 agonist ivuxolimab in advanced cancers. Assay used: immunoSEQ multiplex PCR; TCRdb lists only in-frame clones, some missing. The profile covers 57,000 or so clones, with approximately 81% appearing a single time and around 4.7% taken by the ten largest. Source: CD4+ or CD8+ T cells sorted from blood, taken in a trial of the OX40 agonist ivuxolimab. These receptor sequences come from an adult with an advanced solid tumor such as melanoma, head and neck, liver or kidney cancer.

In this sample, this clone turned up a few times. The rearrangement links TRBV7-2 to TRBJ2-7; D unresolved. The CDR3 loop spans 14 amino acids. CDR1 is SGHTA and CDR2 is FQGNSA in the germline V gene. The V and J ends lost 2 bases and 1 base respectively, with 9 bases between them. The CDR3 DNA is TGTGCCAGCAGCTTATTGACGGAGTCCTACGAGCAGTACTTC. Protein: CASSLLTESYEQYF.

V usage is TRBV5-1 and J usage is TRBJ2-5, with 9 bases fitting TRBD1. V was pared by 1 base and J by 1 base, with 8 bases of the junction left unmatched. Germline V gives CDR1 SGHRS, CDR2 YFSETQ. The CDR3 spans 17 residues. The CDR3 region is CASSLIRGTGSQETQYF. Here the CDR3 DNA reads TGCGCCAGCAGCTTGATACGCGGGACAGGGTCCCAAGAGACCCAGTACTTC. Supplemented by reference TRBV5-1 and TRBJ2-5, the full variable domain reads KAGVTQTPRYLIKTRGQQVTLSCSPISGHRSVSWYQQTPGQGLQFLFEYFSETQRNKGNFPGRFSGRQFSNSRSEMNVSTLELGDSALYLCASSLIRGTGSQETQYFGPGTRLLVL.

The chain has TRBV9 and TRBJ1-2; D remains ambiguous. Germline V lookup: CDR1 SGDLS, CDR2 YYNGEE. The V gene lost 4 bases and the J gene lost 6 bases, with 13 bases spanning the gap. This CDR3 comprises 13 residues. CDR3 nucleotides: TGTGCCAGCAGCTCTCAGGTGGTAGATGGCTACACCTTC. As protein: CASSSQVVDGYTF.

CDR3: CASSIASSGSYEQYF. DNA of the CDR3: TGTGCCAGTAGTATAGCCAGTAGCGGCTCCTACGAGCAGTACTTC. The chain employs TRBV19 and TRBJ2-7, with D possibly TRBD2 on 6 matching bases. Trimming pared 1 base from V and 0 bases from J, leaving 10 bases between. This CDR3 comprises 15 residues. Germline V CDR1 and CDR2: LNHDA, SQIVND (reference sequence).

The chain is built from TRBV5-1 and TRBJ2-1, with 13 bases matching TRBD2. This CDR3 region has 14 residues. Germline lookup yields CDR1 SGHRS and CDR2 YFSETQ. The V gene end was trimmed by 7 bases and the J gene end by 6 bases; junction bases not matched to a gene: 4. CDR3 region: CASETSGGSNEQFF. In nucleotides, the CDR3 is TGCGCCAGCGAGACTAGCGGGGGGTCCAATGAGCAGTTCTTC.

The genes are TRBV21-1 and TRBJ2-7; the D call of TRBD1 is as the table states it, not checked on the DNA. TRBV21-1 is termed a pseudogene. CDR3 length: 14 amino acids. The CDR3 loop reads CASREDRGSGEQYF. The CDR3, as DNA: TGTGCCAGCAGAGAGGACAGGGGTTCGGGTGAGCAGTACTTC.

V is TRBV5-1 and J is TRBJ2-7, with 7 bases that match TRBD1. This CDR3 is 12 amino acids long. The ends lost 8 bases at V and 3 bases at J; junction bases unmatched: 5. CDR1 is SGHRS and CDR2 is YFSETQ in the germline V gene. The CDR3 spells CASRTGNYEQYF. Here the CDR3 DNA reads TGCGCCAGTAGGACAGGCAACTACGAGCAGTACTTC.

The chain is built from TRBV7-9 and TRBJ2-1; 8 positions agree with TRBD1. CDR3 size: 15 residues. After removal of 5 bases from V and 2 bases from J, the junction contained 5 bases not matched to a gene. CDR1 is SEHNR and CDR2 is FQNEAQ in the germline V gene (reference sequence). CDR3 region: CASSATGAPYNEQFF. CDR3 DNA: TGTGCCAGCAGCGCGACAGGGGCCCCCTACAATGAGCAGTTCTTC.

The J gene is TRBJ2-7, the V gene TRBV4-1; 8 bases line up with TRBD1. Germline V gene data show CDR1 as MGHRA and CDR2 as YSYEKL. The CDR3 spans 15 residues. Losses at the gene ends were 3 bases for V and 1 base for J; bases not matched to a gene: 5. The CDR3 sequence: CASSQAGGASYEQYF. CDR3 nucleotide sequence: TGCGCCAGCAGCCAGGCAGGGGGCGCTTCCTACGAGCAGTACTTC.

This chain connects TRBV19 to TRBJ2-4, with D possibly TRBD1 on 6 matching bases. Germline-derived CDR1 and CDR2 are LNHDA and SQIVND (reference sequence). This CDR3 spans 14 amino acids. Trimming stripped 3 bases from V and 3 bases from J, with 9 bases between. DNA of the CDR3: TGTGCCAGTAGTATCCCGGACAGCAAAAACATTCAGTACTTC. Amino acid sequence: CASSIPDSKNIQYF.

V gene TRBV6-5 combines with J gene TRBJ2-2, with D possibly matching TRBD1 (5 bases). The CDR3 contains 14 residues. Germline CDR1 and CDR2: MNHEY and SVGAGI. Deletions cut 6 bases from V and 5 bases from J, with 13 bases between. CDR3: CASRDRGLTGELFF. In DNA, the CDR3 is TGTGCCAGCAGGGATAGGGGATTGACCGGGGAGCTGTTTTTT.